One sample yielded the 27 T cell receptor beta chains listed below, sequenced in a study of blood T cell repertoires in COVID-19. Method: immunoSEQ multiplex PCR; TCRdb's copy keeps in-frame clones and lacks some. The repertoire holds about 150,000 clones, approximately 84% seen once, with less than 10% in the top ten. The sequenced sample consisted of peripheral blood. The source is a woman aged 60-70 years with COVID-19, enrolled during active disease.

V and J are TRBV6-5 and TRBJ1-3; TRBD1 might be the D (6 bases). Germline-derived CDR1 and CDR2 are MNHEY and SVGAGI. The CDR3 extends over 16 amino acids. The ends were cut back, 4 bases at V and 2 bases at J, with 15 bases in the middle. CDR3 region: CASSSQGLIAGNTIYF. CDR3 coding DNA: TGTGCCAGCAGTTCACAGGGCCTGATAGCTGGAAACACCATATATTTT.

This chain links TRBV18 with TRBJ2-3; 7 positions agree with TRBD1. The CDR3 is made up of 14 amino acids. Germline CDR1 is KGHSH and CDR2 is LQKENI. V lost 6 bases, J lost 3 bases, and 6 bases stayed unmatched. CDR3 sequence (DNA): TGTGCCAGCTCTTGGGACAGAGCTACAGATACGCAGTATTTT. Its protein product is CASSWDRATDTQYF.

CDR3 protein: CASSHSGDPEAFF. CDR3 coding DNA: TGCGCCAGCAGTCATTCAGGGGATCCTGAAGCTTTCTTT. The chain recombines TRBV23-1 with TRBJ1-1; tentative D call: TRBD1 (6 bases). TRBV23-1 is placed among ORFs of uncertain function. The CDR3 consists of 13 residues. The germline V and J ends were trimmed by 3 bases and 6 bases, with 11 bases remaining between them.

V usage is TRBV5-1 and J usage is TRBJ2-3; the match to TRBD2 covers 9 bases. This CDR3 has 15 residues. CDR1 and CDR2 (germline): SGHRS, YFSETQ. Trimming at V came to 5 bases and at J to 4 bases, leaving 8 bases not matched to a gene. The DNA of the CDR3 is TGCGCCAGCAGTGGGCTAGCGGGATTCGCAGATACGCAGTATTTT. As protein: CASSGLAGFADTQYF.

V and J are TRBV5-1 and TRBJ2-1; 9 bases are shared with TRBD1. The V and J ends lost 4 bases and 9 bases, in that order; junction bases with no gene match: 8. The germline CDR1 and CDR2 sequences are SGHRS and YFSETQ. The CDR3 extends over 14 amino acids. CDR3 bases: TGCGCCAGCAGCATGGGACAGGGTCTTGGTGAGCAGTTCTTC. It translates to CASSMGQGLGEQFF.

In the case of this clone: A read error may account for a junction end that differs from germline. The genes are TRBV2 and TRBJ1-1, with 10 positions matching TRBD1. The germline gives CDR1 SNHLY, CDR2 FYNNEI. This CDR3 is built from 16 residues. For the CDR3, the DNA is TGTGCCAGCAGGGAAAGACAGGGGGCCTCGAACATTGAAGCTTTCTTT. Amino acid sequence: CASRERQGASNIEAFF.

The chain joins TRBV7-9 to TRBJ1-2; no definite D call. CDR1 and CDR2 from the germline V gene are SEHNR and FQNEAQ (reference sequence). The CDR3 totals 15 residues. V was pared by 5 bases and J by 4 bases, with 17 bases between. As DNA, the CDR3 is TGTGCCAGCAGCCTAGGCGGGGTTCGGATCTATGGCTACACCTTC. Its translation is CASSLGGVRIYGYTF.

V is TRBV19 and J is TRBJ2-6; weak D call: TRBD2 (6 bases). V shed 6 bases and J shed 4 bases, with 10 bases lying between them. From germline, CDR1 is LNHDA and CDR2 SQIVND (reference sequence). This CDR3 is built from 14 residues. The CDR3 spells CASRSGGGANVLTF. CDR3 coding DNA: TGTGCCAGTAGATCCGGAGGGGGGGCCAACGTCCTGACTTTC.

This chain connects TRBV7-2 to TRBJ1-1, with a possible D match to TRBD1 (6 bases). Trimming stripped 1 base from V and 4 bases from J, with 13 bases between. The CDR3 spans 15 residues. Germline CDR1 reads SGHTA; CDR2 reads FQGNSA. In DNA form, the CDR3 reads TGTGCCAGCAGCTTAGGGGACATCCCCGGCACTGAAGCTTTCTTT. Residues: CASSLGDIPGTEAFF.

V is TRBV6-6 and J is TRBJ1-1; 7 nucleotides align to TRBD1. The CDR3 is 16 residues long. V lost 2 bases, J lost 8 bases, and 14 bases stayed unmatched. CDR1 is MNHNY and CDR2 is SVGAGI in the germline V gene (reference sequence). For the CDR3, the DNA is TGTGCCAGCAGTTACCCCCCGGACAGGTGGCAACGGGAAGCTTTCTTT. Translating it yields CASSYPPDRWQREAFF.

J is TRBJ1-2 and V is TRBV5-1, with a weak D call TRBD1 (5 bases). This CDR3 has 15 amino acids. V gave up 4 bases and J gave up 3 bases, with 16 bases separating them. The V gene's germline CDR1 is SGHRS and CDR2 YFSETQ. DNA of the CDR3: TGCGCCAGCAGCAAATCAGGGAAAGGGGACTATGGCTACACCTTC. Translation gives CASSKSGKGDYGYTF. Drawing the rest from reference TRBV5-1 and TRBJ1-2, the complete variable domain is KAGVTQTPRYLIKTRGQQVTLSCSPISGHRSVSWYQQTPGQGLQFLFEYFSETQRNKGNFPGRFSGRQFSNSRSEMNVSTLELGDSALYLCASSKSGKGDYGYTFGSGTRLTVV.

The chain combines TRBV6-5 with TRBJ2-1; no firm D call. The V and J ends lost 7 bases and 0 bases respectively, with 13 bases between them. The length of the CDR3 is 15 residues. The germline gives CDR1 MNHEY, CDR2 SVGAGI. The CDR3 nucleotides are TGTGCCAGCACCGTCGTGGCTAGCTCCTACAATGAGCAGTTCTTC. Protein: CASTVVASSYNEQFF.

This chain links TRBV4-1 with TRBJ1-1; D possibly corresponds to TRBD1 (6 bases). This CDR3 comprises 12 residues. Germline V gives CDR1 MGHRA, CDR2 YSYEKL. Trimming pared 4 bases from V and 6 bases from J, leaving 9 bases between. The DNA of the CDR3 is TGCGCCAGCAGCCCCGGGACATCTGAAGCTTTCTTT. This gives the protein CASSPGTSEAFF.

V is TRBV4-2 and J is TRBJ2-1; the match to TRBD2 covers 8 bases. The CDR3 totals 16 residues. Germline-derived CDR1 and CDR2 are LGHNA and YNFKEQ. Trimming cost V 0 bases and J 5 bases; bases outside gene matches: 6. CDR3 region: CASSQDGTSRNNEQFF. Here the CDR3 DNA reads TGTGCCAGCAGCCAAGATGGGACTAGTCGAAACAATGAGCAGTTCTTC.

CDR3 DNA: TGTGCCAGCAGCTTAAAAGGTTGGGGGACAGGGGGGAATTCACCCCTCCACTTT. It is translated as CASSLKGWGTGGNSPLHF. This chain joins TRBV7-3 and TRBJ1-6, with 11 bases matching TRBD1. CDR3 size: 18 residues. The V gene's germline CDR1 is SGHTA and CDR2 FQGTGA. With V trimmed by 1 base and J by 7 bases, 9 bases remained unmatched.

The table lists this clone with a count of one. The chain employs TRBV30 and TRBJ1-4; 8 nucleotides agree with TRBD1. J lost 8 bases, V lost 5 bases, and 7 bases had no gene match. Germline CDR1 GTSNPN, CDR2 SVGIG (reference sequence). The CDR3 contains 13 residues. For the CDR3, the DNA is TGTGCCTGGCAGGGGGCCACGGGGGAAAAACTGTTTTTT. Its translation: CAWQGATGEKLFF.

The chain is built from TRBV6-5 and TRBJ1-3; 7 bases align to TRBD1. Germline CDR1 is MNHEY and CDR2 is SVGAGI. The CDR3 covers 16 residues. With 0 bases clipped from V and 0 bases from J, the junction kept 2 bases outside the gene matches. Here the CDR3 DNA reads TGTGCCAGCAGTTACTCGGGACAGATCTCTGGAAACACCATATATTTT. Translation gives CASSYSGQISGNTIYF.

The chain couples TRBV11-2 to TRBJ2-1, with D maybe TRBD1 (6 bases). V was clipped by 5 bases and J by 7 bases, with 21 bases between them. Germline assignment: CDR1 SGHAT and CDR2 FQNNGV. CDR3 length equals 16 residues. The chain's CDR3 is CASSPKVRDILNEQFF. The CDR3 coding sequence is TGTGCCAGCAGCCCGAAAGTCCGGGACATATTAAATGAGCAGTTCTTC.

The CDR3 here is CASTAGNQPQHF. The CDR3, as DNA: TGTGCCAGCACTGCGGGGAATCAGCCCCAGCATTTT. V gene TRBV12-3 or TRBV12-4 combines with J gene TRBJ1-5, with D unclear. This CDR3 has 12 amino acids. V lost 7 bases, J lost 4 bases, and 8 bases lay in between.

A few counts support this clone. The chain couples TRBV6-1 to TRBJ2-1, with 8 bases matching TRBD1. The J segment lost 12 bases and the V segment lost 2 bases, leaving 12 bases of the junction unmatched. The CDR3 length is 15 residues. Germline values: CDR1 MNHNS, CDR2 SASEGT. This CDR3 is CASSEMRTGGLVQFF. The CDR3 region has the DNA TGTGCCAGCAGTGAAATGAGAACAGGGGGTCTCGTGCAGTTCTTC.

The chain's CDR3 is CASSPRQQVSYNEQFF. The CDR3 region has the DNA TGCGCCAGCAGCCCGCGACAGCAAGTCTCCTACAATGAGCAGTTCTTC. This chain uses TRBV5-1 with TRBJ2-1; tentatively, D is TRBD1 (5 bases). This CDR3 is built from 16 residues. V was shortened by 4 bases and J by 0 bases, with 14 bases between the two germline ends. CDR1 is SGHRS, CDR2 YFSETQ, per germline.

V is TRBV6-1 and J is TRBJ1-5, with 7 bases lining up with TRBD1. The CDR3 loop spans 14 amino acids. Germline V gene data show CDR1 as MNHNS and CDR2 as SASEGT. The J segment lost 6 bases and the V segment lost 2 bases, leaving 4 bases of the junction unmatched. The CDR3 sequence is CASSENRGLQPQHF. Written as DNA, the CDR3 is TGTGCCAGCAGTGAAAATAGGGGGCTTCAGCCCCAGCATTTT.

The chain couples TRBV6-5 to TRBJ1-5; TRBD1 agrees at 7 bases. The length of the CDR3 is 15 residues. Trimming took 5 bases from V and 3 from J; bases not matched to a gene: 7. Looked up from germline, CDR1 is MNHEY and CDR2 is SVGAGI. The CDR3 is CASSTDRATNQPQHF. The CDR3 nucleotides are TGTGCCAGCAGTACCGACAGGGCAACCAATCAGCCCCAGCATTTT.

The count of this clone is one. The chain combines TRBV28 with TRBJ1-1; D uncertain. The CDR3 totals 14 residues. Germline CDR1 and CDR2: MDHEN and SYDVKM. V lost 6 bases to trimming and J lost 0 bases, with 11 bases between them. The CDR3 loop is CASSPASMNTEAFF. CDR3 bases: TGTGCCAGCAGCCCCGCGAGTATGAACACTGAAGCTTTCTTT.

The chain recombines TRBV5-1 with TRBJ2-3; 8 bases line up with TRBD2. The CDR3 has 11 amino acids. Losses at the gene ends were 2 bases for V and 15 bases for J; bases not matched to a gene: 5. The germline CDR1 and CDR2 sequences are SGHRS and YFSETQ. In nucleotides, the CDR3 is TGCGCCAGCAGCTTAGCGGGAGCCCATTATTTT. Its protein product is CASSLAGAHYF.

The chain employs TRBV5-1 and TRBJ1-2; a weak D match, TRBD1 (5 bases). Germline CDR1 is SGHRS and CDR2 is YFSETQ. There are 14 residues in the CDR3. Trimming removed 2 bases at V and 4 bases at J, with 12 bases between. The CDR3: CASSFLTVSYGYTF. The CDR3 region has the DNA TGCGCCAGCAGCTTCCTGACAGTTAGCTATGGCTACACCTTC.

The chain links TRBV6-6 to TRBJ1-2; 7 bases match TRBD1. The germline CDR1 and CDR2 sequences are MNHNY and SVGAGI (reference sequence). CDR3 size: 16 residues. Germline trimming cut 7 bases from V and 0 bases from J; bases unmatched to any gene: 11. CDR3 sequence: CASIPPGGTANYGYTF. DNA for the CDR3: TGTGCCAGCATCCCCCCAGGGGGAACTGCTAACTATGGCTACACCTTC.